The subject of this entry is one T cell receptor beta chain. There is no known antigen for this receptor. The sample holds no much larger clone one base away, and base qualities are not on file. This specimen belongs to a study of shared clonotypes between healthy human individuals (dated by TCRdb to between 2020 and 2021). Looking at the study overall: A couple of women and a few men aged 18 to 49 years were included in the cohort. Leukapheresis yielded between about 0.94 and 9 billion PBMCs per donor. To increase sequencing depth and limit assay-specific biases, different laboratories used diverse techniques to prepare libraries and sequence TCR repertoires. For each donor, CD4 naive and CD4 memory were each given three plates, CD8 naive was given two plates, and CD8 memory was given one plate. To estimate repertoire size and how much clonotype sharing occurs between individuals, the study deeply sequenced the blood TCR repertoires of 4 to 6 healthy adults.

Using the deep immunoSEQ assay, TCR CDR3 regions were amplified from genomic DNA by multiplex PCR. Extracted genomic DNA from each cell subset was spread evenly across all wells of several immunoSEQ 96-well plates, with each plate serving as a replicate. For sorted subsets, approximately 190 ng genomic DNA, equal to tens of thousands of T cell genomes, was loaded into each replicate PCR. Purified libraries were quantified with a Qubit 3.0 fluorometer, sized on a Bioanalyzer 2100, and re-quantified with the KAPA Library Quantification kit. A separate single-read 150-cycle Illumina NextSeq 550 flow cell was used to sequence each immunoSEQ 96-well plate. Regarding the original processing steps: Because the immunoSEQ output included only junctional sequences and no quality scores, the filtering could not be the same as the filtering used for full-length reads. Sequences were annotated with PyIR, a Python wrapper for IgBLAST v1.9, and V/J genes and CDR3 were assigned using IMGT germline references. Reads were removed for weak V/J assignments (E-value above 1e-6), missing CDR3, stop codons, out-of-frame junctions, or ambiguous translated residues. V3J clonotypes were defined as sequences sharing the same inferred V gene, J gene, and CDR3 amino acid sequence. To compute the percentage overlap between repertoires, the number of shared unique clonotypes was divided by the size of the smaller repertoire. RTK rarefaction, the Chao1 estimator, and Recon v2.1 estimates of unobserved clonotypes were used to assess repertoire richness. Generation probabilities were computed with OLGA for all TCRbeta clonotypes obtained by the gDNA method from several donors. In its TCRdb copy, this immuneACCESS table keeps in-frame sequences only and misses some clones. Where compared with another copy, unresolved V genes explain less than half of these, and the others have no known cause. V and J calls and clone size are those listed in that table; D and trimming were worked out from the DNA. The sample records under 1,100,000 clones, approximately 80% of which are singletons. Jointly, the top ten make up 0.61% of the sample.

Paper-wide results and their limitations: Sampling was restricted to blood, and TCR repertoires in tissues likely differ from the TCR repertoires found in blood. Pairwise subsampling led to the expectation that sequencing depth would affect the degree of clonotype sharing among donors. Estimated clonotype richness was generally larger for naive than for memory subsets. Clonotypes shared by all four sorted-subset donors showed higher generation probabilities than non-shared clonotypes. Incomplete sequencing was indicated by rarefaction of sorted-subset datasets, despite the large sequencing depth. Around 5.4% of naive CD4, around 3.5% of naive CD8, approximately 2% of memory CD4, and about 0.4% of memory CD8 clonotypes were shared across several donors. Because the study included a small number of donors, the genetic and exposure-history diversity represented was limited.

Healthy HIV-negative adults with no recently reported acute infections or vaccinations were included as donors. Every donor was a Caucasian adult residing in Nashville, Tennessee, USA. Magnetic negative selection was used to enrich CD4+ T cells, after which naive cells were positively selected on CD45RA and the negative fraction became the memory subset. Blood was collected by leukapheresis, and PBMCs were isolated by Ficoll-Histopaque density gradient centrifugation and then cryopreserved in liquid nitrogen vapor phase. Purity and quantity of every magnetically sorted T cell population were checked by analytical flow cytometry. Genomic DNA was isolated from every sorted fraction and measured by UV absorbance on a Nanodrop 2000c. What was sequenced was memory CD4+ T cells from PBMCs. The label giving this sample's cell subset or site can be read as: CD45RA-negative fraction. This receptor was taken from a man younger than 35 in good health. Some clones in this sample may be carry-over from other donors' samples.

The CDR3 reads as follows: CASSLAVGHAAQYF. The DNA sequence is as follows: TGTGCCAGCAGCTTAGCGGTGGGACACGCGGCGCAGTATTTT. The receptor chain draws on TRBV7-2 and TRBJ2-3, and the D gene may be TRBD1, 6 bases matching. V was cut back by 0 bases and J by 10 bases, leaving a gap of 14 bases between them. Counted from cysteine to phenylalanine, this CDR3 has 14 amino acids. The CDR3 DNA has 42 bases and is translated from base 1. Based on the germline V gene, the CDR1 and CDR2 sequences are SGHTA and FQGNSA.